The T cell receptor beta chain under discussion was sequenced for a study of Ad26.COV2.S vaccination and SARS-CoV-2 variants. Broader study findings: Researchers reported similar non-spike TCR breadth in vaccine and placebo recipients. Spike-specific responses of CD8+ and CD4+ T cells were reported to display substantial breadth after vaccination.

The CDR3 is 13 amino acids. Germline V gives CDR1 SGHRS, CDR2 YFSETQ. The V gene lost 4 bases and the J gene lost 1 base, with 8 bases spanning the gap. As for this clone: Its specificity is unknown.

Assay: immunoSEQ multiplex PCR; the TCRdb copy retains only in-frame clones and omits some. Here the sample spans over 400,000 clones, 89% being singletons. Treatment noted: some 20 received Ad26.COV2.S at low or high dose, single or two shots; about 5 received placebo; per-sample allocation not given. Specimens were obtained on day 63 following the first vaccine or placebo injection. V and J are TRBV5-1 and TRBJ1-1; a possible D gene is TRBD1 (5 bases). Sequencing was performed on peripheral blood, taken in a trial of Ad26.COV2.S vaccine versus placebo. This TCR derives from a person between 18 and 60 years old who received the Ad26.COV2.S COVID-19 vaccine or a placebo. For the CDR3, the DNA is TGCGCCAGCAGCCCTCAGGGGAACACTGAAGCTTTCTTT. It translates to CASSPQGNTEAFF.